These T cell receptor beta chains were read from a single sample in a study of blood T cells in healthy people across ages. MiXCR, run by TCRdb on the 5' RACE reads, gives a single entry per CDR3 protein. This sample yields approximately 360,000 distinct CDR3 sequences, of which 45% to 60% are seen a single time; 45% to 60% belongs to the top ten. Sequencing input: blood. All receptors derive from a man in his fifties or sixties in good health. The CDR3 runs from the conserved cysteine through the conserved F or W. A D gene is named only where the DNA matches it firmly. Size is stated for part of the rows, as once, few or many counts, or as a class when the clone is expanded.

D gene: .; clone size: once; J gene: TRBJ2-1; V gene: TRBV5-1; CDR3 DNA: TGCGCCAGCGGGGTGTCAGGGGACAATGAGCAGTTCTTC; CDR3 protein: CASGVSGDNEQFF
D gene: .; clone size: .; J gene: TRBJ1-6; V gene: TRBV5-1; CDR3 DNA: TGCGCCAGCAGCGCCCTACCCCAGGGTGATTCACCCCTCCACTTT; CDR3 protein: CASSALPQGDSPLHF
D gene: TRBD2; clone size: .; J gene: TRBJ2-7; V gene: TRBV28; CDR3 DNA: TGTGCCAGCAGTCTACTAGCGGGAGGCACCTACGAGCAGTACTTC; CDR3 protein: CASSLLAGGTYEQYF
D gene: .; clone size: .; J gene: TRBJ2-3; V gene: TRBV14; CDR3 DNA: TGTGCCAGCAGCCAAGATCCCTCAACCCGGGATACGCAGTATTTT; CDR3 protein: CASSQDPSTRDTQYF
D gene: .; clone size: few; J gene: TRBJ2-7; V gene: TRBV7-2; CDR3 DNA: TGTGCCAGCAGCTTAATGCAGGGGTCCTACGAGCAGTACTTC; CDR3 protein: CASSLMQGSYEQYF
D gene: TRBD1; clone size: .; J gene: TRBJ1-3; V gene: TRBV20-1; CDR3 DNA: TGCAGTGCTAACACAGGGGGCACTGGAAACACCATATATTTT; CDR3 protein: CSANTGGTGNTIYF
D gene: TRBD2; clone size: .; J gene: TRBJ2-1; V gene: TRBV20-1; CDR3 DNA: TGCAGTGCTAGAGAGACACTAGCGGGGGGTCACAATGAGCAGTTCTTC; CDR3 protein: CSARETLAGGHNEQFF
D gene: .; clone size: .; J gene: TRBJ1-4; V gene: TRBV6-2/TRBV6-3; CDR3 DNA: TGTGCCAGCAGATACCACCCGGGCACTAATGAAAAACTGTTTTTT; CDR3 protein: CASRYHPGTNEKLFF
D gene: .; clone size: once; J gene: TRBJ1-1; V gene: TRBV25-1; CDR3 DNA: TGTGCCAGCAGTGACCCGGGACGGCCGAACACTGAAGCTTTCTTT; CDR3 protein: CASSDPGRPNTEAFF
D gene: .; clone size: .; J gene: TRBJ2-7; V gene: TRBV24-1; CDR3 DNA: TGTGCCACCAGTTCCGGCAGAGGCTACGAGCAGTACTTC; CDR3 protein: CATSSGRGYEQYF
D gene: TRBD1; clone size: .; J gene: TRBJ2-5; V gene: TRBV7-2; CDR3 DNA: TGTGCCAGCAGCGCTTCCGGGACAGGGGGCCAAGAGACCCAGTACTTC; CDR3 protein: CASSASGTGGQETQYF
D gene: .; clone size: .; J gene: TRBJ2-1; V gene: TRBV7-9; CDR3 DNA: TGTGCCAGCAGCTTACAGGGGTACTACGAGCAGTTCTTC; CDR3 protein: CASSLQGYYEQFF
D gene: TRBD2; clone size: .; J gene: TRBJ2-7; V gene: TRBV20-1; CDR3 DNA: TGCAGTGCTCCTAGCGGGGCAACCCTCTACGAGCAGTACTTC; CDR3 protein: CSAPSGATLYEQYF
D gene: TRBD1; clone size: many; J gene: TRBJ2-3; V gene: TRBV28; CDR3 DNA: TGTGCCAGCAGTCTCACAGGGGCGGGCACAGATACGCAGTATTTT; CDR3 protein: CASSLTGAGTDTQYF
D gene: TRBD2; clone size: once; J gene: TRBJ2-4; V gene: TRBV6-1; CDR3 DNA: TGTGCCAGCAGTGAAGGACTAGCGGGGGTGCAAAACATTCAGTACTTC; CDR3 protein: CASSEGLAGVQNIQYF
D gene: .; clone size: .; J gene: TRBJ2-1; V gene: TRBV12-3/TRBV12-4; CDR3 DNA: TGTGCCAGCAGTTTAGATAAGGGGAAGAATGAGCAGTTCTTC; CDR3 protein: CASSLDKGKNEQFF
D gene: .; clone size: .; J gene: TRBJ2-1; V gene: TRBV12-3/TRBV12-4; CDR3 DNA: TGTGCCAGCAGTTGGGCGGGCAATGAGCAGTTCTTC; CDR3 protein: CASSWAGNEQFF
D gene: .; clone size: few; J gene: TRBJ2-3; V gene: TRBV7-2; CDR3 DNA: TGTGCCAGCAGCCAAAACCCCGGGACTAGCACAGATACGCAGTATTTT; CDR3 protein: CASSQNPGTSTDTQYF
D gene: .; clone size: .; J gene: TRBJ2-3; V gene: TRBV6-1; CDR3 DNA: TGTGCCAGCAGAACCGGGATTATGGAGGATACGCAGTATTTT; CDR3 protein: CASRTGIMEDTQYF
D gene: .; clone size: .; J gene: TRBJ1-6; V gene: TRBV2; CDR3 DNA: TGTGCCAGCAGTGAGGAGGGTTCCTATAATTCACCCCTCCACTTT; CDR3 protein: CASSEEGSYNSPLHF
D gene: .; clone size: few; J gene: TRBJ2-3; V gene: TRBV4-2; CDR3 DNA: TGTGCCAGCAGCCACGGGGGCGCGGGGGCGACTAGCACAGATACGCAGTATTTT; CDR3 protein: CASSHGGAGATSTDTQYF
D gene: TRBD1; clone size: many; J gene: TRBJ1-2; V gene: TRBV6-1; CDR3 DNA: TGTGCCAGCAGTGGAAGGGACAGGAACTATGGCTACACCTTC; CDR3 protein: CASSGRDRNYGYTF
D gene: .; clone size: .; J gene: TRBJ1-6; V gene: TRBV11-2; CDR3 DNA: TGTGCCAGCAGCCGAGCCCAGGGTGATAATTCACCCCTCCACTTT; CDR3 protein: CASSRAQGDNSPLHF
D gene: .; clone size: many; J gene: TRBJ2-6; V gene: TRBV29-1; CDR3 DNA: TGCAGCGTTGGAAATTGGGGGGTAGGGACCCGATCTGGGGCCAACGTCCTGACTTTC; CDR3 protein: CSVGNWGVGTRSGANVLTF
D gene: TRBD2; clone size: .; J gene: TRBJ2-7; V gene: TRBV3-1; CDR3 DNA: TGTGCCAGCAGCCAAAGAGGTTGGGCTAGCGGAAAAACCTACGAGCAGTACTTC; CDR3 protein: CASSQRGWASGKTYEQYF
D gene: .; clone size: few; J gene: TRBJ1-6; V gene: TRBV20-1; CDR3 DNA: TGCAGTGCTAGAGTGGGGAGAGGGAATTCACCCCTCCACTTT; CDR3 protein: CSARVGRGNSPLHF
D gene: TRBD1; clone size: few; J gene: TRBJ2-3; V gene: TRBV12-3/TRBV12-4; CDR3 DNA: TGTGCCAGCAGTCAGGGGGTGGGGGCCAGCACAGATACGCAGTATTTT; CDR3 protein: CASSQGVGASTDTQYF
D gene: TRBD1; clone size: few; J gene: TRBJ2-5; V gene: TRBV14; CDR3 DNA: TGTGCCAGCAGCCAAGGCGGACAGGGGCAGAGACAAGAGACCCAGTACTTC; CDR3 protein: CASSQGGQGQRQETQYF
D gene: TRBD2; clone size: .; J gene: TRBJ2-1; V gene: TRBV20-1; CDR3 DNA: TGCAGTACTAGCCCTAGCGGGGGGCTCTACAATGAGCAGTTCTTC; CDR3 protein: CSTSPSGGLYNEQFF
D gene: .; clone size: few; J gene: TRBJ2-5; V gene: TRBV29-1; CDR3 DNA: TGCAGCGTCGGTGAAGTGGCTAGACGGTCCCAGTACTTC; CDR3 protein: CSVGEVARRSQYF
D gene: .; clone size: .; J gene: TRBJ2-7; V gene: TRBV15; CDR3 DNA: TGTGCCACCAGCAGAGGTGGAACAGCTAGCGAGCAGTACTTC; CDR3 protein: CATSRGGTASEQYF
D gene: .; clone size: few; J gene: TRBJ2-3; V gene: TRBV20-1; CDR3 DNA: TGCAGTGCTAGCCGGCTAGCCACAGATACGCAGTATTTT; CDR3 protein: CSASRLATDTQYF
D gene: .; clone size: many; J gene: TRBJ1-5; V gene: TRBV7-9; CDR3 DNA: TGTGCCAGCAGCTTAGGGCGCCTAGGGGGAGGACCCAATCAGCCCCAGCATTTT; CDR3 protein: CASSLGRLGGGPNQPQHF
D gene: .; clone size: .; J gene: TRBJ2-3; V gene: TRBV11-2; CDR3 DNA: TGTGCCAGCAGCTTAGATGGGGGGAACACAGATACGCAGTATTTT; CDR3 protein: CASSLDGGNTDTQYF
D gene: .; clone size: .; J gene: TRBJ1-5; V gene: TRBV6-2/TRBV6-3; CDR3 DNA: TGTGCCAGCAGTTCATCCTCTCCTCTGAGCAATCAGCCCCAGCATTTT; CDR3 protein: CASSSSSPLSNQPQHF
D gene: .; clone size: few; J gene: TRBJ1-2; V gene: TRBV7-2; CDR3 DNA: TGTGCCAGCAGCTTAGGCTTCGGAGTCACCCTCAACTATGGCTACACCTTC; CDR3 protein: CASSLGFGVTLNYGYTF
D gene: .; clone size: few; J gene: TRBJ2-7; V gene: TRBV29-1; CDR3 DNA: TGCAGCGTCGCCGGACGATCCTACGAGCAGTACTTC; CDR3 protein: CSVAGRSYEQYF
D gene: .; clone size: .; J gene: TRBJ2-4; V gene: TRBV13; CDR3 DNA: TGTGCCAGCAGCCGTGGGGGGGCCAAAAACATTCAGTACTTC; CDR3 protein: CASSRGGAKNIQYF
D gene: .; clone size: .; J gene: TRBJ1-5; V gene: TRBV11-2; CDR3 DNA: TGTGCCAGCAGCTTCGGGAGCAAAAGTGGTCAGCCCCAGCATTTT; CDR3 protein: CASSFGSKSGQPQHF
D gene: TRBD1; clone size: .; J gene: TRBJ1-4; V gene: TRBV7-9; CDR3 DNA: TGTGCCAGCAGCGCAAGCCTCGGACAGGGCGGGAAACTGTTTTTT; CDR3 protein: CASSASLGQGGKLFF
D gene: .; clone size: .; J gene: TRBJ2-7; V gene: TRBV6-2/TRBV6-3; CDR3 DNA: TGTGCCAGTCGAGACGGGGTAGCCAACTACGAGCAGTACTTC; CDR3 protein: CASRDGVANYEQYF
D gene: .; clone size: .; J gene: TRBJ2-7; V gene: TRBV6-2/TRBV6-3; CDR3 DNA: TGTGCCAGCAGTACAGGGTTGGGTTACGAGCAGTACTTC; CDR3 protein: CASSTGLGYEQYF
D gene: .; clone size: .; J gene: TRBJ1-1; V gene: TRBV29-1; CDR3 DNA: TGCAGCGTTGAGGAGGGGCGGTCGGCTTTCTTT; CDR3 protein: CSVEEGRSAFF
D gene: .; clone size: once; J gene: TRBJ2-4; V gene: TRBV20-1; CDR3 DNA: TGCAGTGCTAGAGCCCCAGGGCGCGGTGCCAAAAACATTCAGTACTTC; CDR3 protein: CSARAPGRGAKNIQYF
D gene: TRBD1; clone size: few; J gene: TRBJ1-2; V gene: TRBV6-6; CDR3 DNA: TGTGCCAGCAGTTACGGGGGACAGTCTCACTATGGCTACACCTTC; CDR3 protein: CASSYGGQSHYGYTF